These 30 T cell receptor beta chains were all obtained from the same sample, sequenced in a study of blood T cell repertoires in COVID-19. Measured with immunoSEQ multiplex PCR; TCRdb has only the in-frame clones, and not every one. The profile shows roughly 230,000 clones, 82% of them singletons. Sequences were obtained from peripheral blood. Receptor source: a woman older than 75 with acute or convalescent COVID-19.

This clone appeared a few times. This chain connects TRBV4-2 to TRBJ1-5; D gene unclear. The V gene's germline CDR1 is LGHNA and CDR2 YNFKEQ. The CDR3 is 15 residues long. V lost 1 base and J lost 4, with 11 bases in between. DNA of the CDR3: TGTGCCAGCAGCCAAGTCGAAACCAGAAATCAGCCCCAGCATTTT. Amino acids: CASSQVETRNQPQHF.

The chain joins TRBV27 to TRBJ2-7, with a tentative D call TRBD2 (5 bases). The CDR3 length is 19 residues. With 3 bases removed from V and 5 bases from J, the gap between germline ends came to 29 bases. Germline loops: CDR1 MNHEY, CDR2 SMNVEV (reference sequence). The chain's CDR3 is CASSFYILSSGKTVNEQYF. In DNA form, the CDR3 reads TGTGCCAGCAGTTTTTATATTCTGTCGTCGGGGAAGACCGTAAACGAGCAGTACTTC.

The table lists this clone with a count of one. Other DNA sequences in this sample translate to the same CDR3. V usage is TRBV6-5 and J usage is TRBJ1-2, with TRBD1 identical over 8 bases. Germline loops: CDR1 MNHEY, CDR2 SVGAGI. V dropped 1 base and J dropped 7; count of bases not matched to a gene: 2. This CDR3 spans 13 amino acids. The CDR3 spells CASSYLQGGGYTF. CDR3 bases: TGTGCCAGCAGTTACTTACAGGGGGGTGGCTACACCTTC.

V gene TRBV20-1 combines with J gene TRBJ1-2, with D unresolved. From germline, CDR1 is DFQATT and CDR2 SNEGSKA (reference sequence). CDR3 length equals 14 residues. The V end was cut by 3 bases, the J end by 3 bases, with 14 bases between. The CDR3 loop is CSASVSGIHYGYTF. For the CDR3, the DNA is TGCAGTGCTAGTGTGTCCGGGATCCACTATGGCTACACCTTC.

CDR3: CATTINRVAEAFF. The CDR3, as DNA: TGCGCCACCACGATCAACAGGGTGGCTGAAGCTTTCTTT. This rearrangement joins TRBV10-2 to TRBJ1-1; a possible D gene is TRBD1 (6 bases). Germline assignment: CDR1 WSHSY and CDR2 SAAADI. The CDR3 is 13 residues long. V was pared by 10 bases and J by 6 bases, with 18 bases between.

The J gene is TRBJ2-1, the V gene TRBV5-1; 7 bases agree with TRBD1. The V gene's germline CDR1 is SGHRS and CDR2 YFSETQ. The junction had 9 bases not matched to a gene; V was cut back by 5 bases and J by 7 bases. This CDR3 comprises 14 residues. The CDR3 region has the DNA TGCGCCAGCAGGGATCGACAGGGTGAGAATGAGCAGTTCTTC. Its translation is CASRDRQGENEQFF. The variable domain in full, with the rest retrieved from reference TRBV5-1 and TRBJ2-1, is KAGVTQTPRYLIKTRGQQVTLSCSPISGHRSVSWYQQTPGQGLQFLFEYFSETQRNKGNFPGRFSGRQFSNSRSEMNVSTLELGDSALYLCASRDRQGENEQFFGPGTRLTVL.

This clone was observed a few times. The chain employs TRBV7-8 and TRBJ2-7; maybe TRBD2 (6 bases). The germline CDR1 and CDR2 sequences are SGHVS and FQNEAQ. This CDR3 is built from 18 residues. The V gene lost 3 bases and the J gene lost 1 base, with 22 bases spanning the gap. The CDR3: CASSFPGEKGPESYEQYF. DNA for the CDR3: TGTGCCAGCAGCTTCCCGGGGGAAAAAGGGCCCGAATCCTACGAGCAGTACTTC. The full variable domain, its missing parts supplied by reference TRBV7-8 and TRBJ2-7, is GAGVSQSPRYKVAKRGQDVALRCDPISGHVSLFWYQQALGQGPEFLTYFQNEAQLDKSGLPSDRFFAERPEGSVSTLKIQRTQQEDSAVYLCASSFPGEKGPESYEQYFGPGTRLTVT.

The chain combines TRBV14 with TRBJ2-7, with a weak D call TRBD2 (7 bases). The CDR3 runs to 16 residues. V was shortened by 4 bases and J by 5 bases, with 21 bases between the two germline ends. Germline assignment: CDR1 SGHDN and CDR2 FVKESK. CDR3 nucleotides: TGTGCCAGCAGCCGCGTGGGGGGGCATGTGAGGAACGAGCAGTACTTC. Translation: CASSRVGGHVRNEQYF.

With regard to this clone: A read error is likely, as this CDR3 ends without the conserved phenylalanine or tryptophan. The limits of the CDR3 on the DNA are not certain, so only TCRdb's listed CDR3 is given. The chain recombines TRBV3-1 (or the pseudogene TRBV3-2) with TRBJ1-1; TRBD1, the D gene given by the table, was not confirmed from the DNA. The germline CDR1 and CDR2 sequences are LGHDT and YNNKEL (reference sequence). The CDR3 is 11 amino acids long, termini counted. CDR3 protein: CASSQRPGTGV.

The chain is built from TRBV9 and TRBJ2-3; 9 nucleotides agree with TRBD2. Germline V gene lookup returns CDR1 SGDLS and CDR2 YYNGEE. V lost 6 bases, J lost 2 bases, and 7 bases stayed unmatched. The CDR3 is 15 residues long. The CDR3 bases are TGTGCCAGCACCCGGGGGACTAGCCCCACAGATACGCAGTATTTT. Translated: CASTRGTSPTDTQYF.

A few counts support this clone. The J gene is TRBJ1-3, the V gene TRBV30; tentatively, D is TRBD1 (5 bases). Trimming stripped 3 bases from V and 4 bases from J, with 16 bases between. The V gene's germline CDR1 is GTSNPN and CDR2 SVGIG (reference sequence). The CDR3 spans 15 residues. CDR3 loop: CAWRPWGGFGNTIYF. For the CDR3, the DNA is TGTGCCTGGAGACCTTGGGGGGGGTTCGGAAACACCATATATTTT.

The chain recombines TRBV28 with TRBJ1-5; 7 bases match TRBD1. Germline lookup yields CDR1 MDHEN and CDR2 SYDVKM. The ends lost 4 bases at V and 4 bases at J; junction bases unmatched: 7. This CDR3 spans 15 amino acids. CDR3 coding DNA: TGTGCCAGCAGTTGGGGAAGGGACAGTAATCAGCCCCAGCATTTT. Encoded protein: CASSWGRDSNQPQHF.

The V and J genes are TRBV7-9 and TRBJ1-1; TRBD1 might be the D (6 bases). Per the germline V gene, CDR1 is SEHNR and CDR2 is FQNEAQ (reference sequence). This CDR3 is built from 12 residues. V lost 6 bases and J lost 8, with 13 bases in between. The CDR3 protein is CASRSGAGEAFF. CDR3 DNA: TGTGCCAGCAGGTCAGGGGCCGGCGAAGCTTTCTTT.

This rearrangement joins TRBV5-6 to TRBJ2-7; D is undetermined. In germline, CDR1 is SGHDT, CDR2 YYEEEE. V was cut by 1 base and J by 0 bases, with 8 bases left in between. CDR3 length: 14 amino acids. CDR3 bases: TGTGCCAGCAGCTTGAACCCCAGCTCCTACGAGCAGTACTTC. Its translation: CASSLNPSSYEQYF. Complete variable domain (other parts from reference TRBV5-6 and TRBJ2-7): DAGVTQSPTHLIKTRGQQVTLRCSPKSGHDTVSWYQQALGQGPQFIFQYYEEEERQRGNFPDRFSGHQFPNYSSELNVNALLLGDSALYLCASSLNPSSYEQYFGPGTRLTVT.

The V and J genes are TRBV28 and TRBJ1-6, with 7 bases aligning to TRBD1. J gave up 7 bases and V 9 bases, and 9 bases lay outside the gene matches. Germline assignment: CDR1 MDHEN and CDR2 SYDVKM. The CDR3 length is 14 residues. For the CDR3, the DNA is TGTGCCAGGAGACCCCAGGGGGGCAATTCACCCCTCCACTTT. Amino acid sequence: CARRPQGGNSPLHF.

This rearrangement joins TRBV3-1 (or the pseudogene TRBV3-2) to TRBJ2-3; no firm D call. Trimming removed 4 bases from V and 10 bases from J, with 21 bases in between. Looked up from germline, CDR1 is LGHDT and CDR2 is YNNKEL (reference sequence). The CDR3 length is 15 residues. CDR3 bases: TGTGCCAGCAGCCCCCGTGAGAAGTGGGCCGTTGCGCAGTATTTT. Amino acids: CASSPREKWAVAQYF.

The J gene is TRBJ2-3, the V gene TRBV27; 12 bases match TRBD2. J lost 6 bases, V lost 5 bases, and 9 bases had no gene match. The CDR3 contains 16 residues. Looked up from germline, CDR1 is MNHEY and CDR2 is SMNVEV (reference sequence). This CDR3 reads CASSPILAGGPDTQYF. CDR3 coding DNA: TGTGCCAGCAGTCCCATCCTAGCGGGGGGGCCGGATACGCAGTATTTT.

Comments on this clone: The junction departs from the called germline gene at one end, perhaps through a read error. This chain connects TRBV20-1 to TRBJ2-7, with D tentatively TRBD1 (6 bases). This CDR3 region has 11 residues. Germline V gives CDR1 DFQATT, CDR2 SNEGSKA (reference sequence). The CDR3, as DNA: TGCAGTGCTAATGGGGGCTACGAGCAGTACTTT. Protein product: CSANGGYEQYF.

CDR3 DNA sequence: TGTGCCAGCAGCTCGCAGGCCGTGACTAATGAAAAACTGTTTTTT. As protein: CASSSQAVTNEKLFF. The chain couples TRBV27 to TRBJ1-4, with no clear D. The CDR3 is 15 amino acids. CDR1 is MNHEY and CDR2 is SMNVEV in the germline V gene (reference sequence). V gave up 6 bases and J gave up 2 bases, with 13 bases separating them.

The genes are TRBV2 and TRBJ2-7; D perhaps matches TRBD2 (5 bases). V was clipped by 8 bases and J by 0 bases, with 14 bases between them. The CDR3 has 14 residues. Germline CDR1 and CDR2: SNHLY and FYNNEI. In DNA, the CDR3 is TGTGCCAGCCTCCGGGATTTGAGCTCCTACGAGCAGTACTTC. This translates into CASLRDLSSYEQYF.

V gene TRBV4-1 combines with J gene TRBJ1-1; D is possibly TRBD1 (5 bases). The CDR3 is 14 amino acids. Germline-derived CDR1 and CDR2 are MGHRA and YSYEKL. V lost 0 bases and J 5 bases, leaving 10 bases between the germline ends. This CDR3 reads CASSQEKGLTEAFF. The CDR3 DNA reads TGCGCCAGCAGCCAAGAAAAGGGGTTGACTGAAGCTTTCTTT.

The V and J genes are TRBV4-3 and TRBJ2-5, with TRBD2 as a possible D gene (6 bases). Germline CDR1 reads LGHNA; CDR2 reads YSLEER. The CDR3 is 15 amino acids. Trimming stripped 0 bases from V and 3 bases from J, with 11 bases between. CDR3 DNA: TGCGCCAGCAGCCAAGACCCGGGAGCCGAAGAGACCCAGTACTTC. It yields the protein CASSQDPGAEETQYF.

This chain uses TRBV6-5 with TRBJ1-2; 11 nucleotides align to TRBD1. V was clipped by 7 bases and J by 6 bases; unmatched bases: 7. Germline CDR1 and CDR2: MNHEY and SVGAGI. The CDR3 spans 14 residues. The CDR3 region has the DNA TGTGCCAGCACCGGGACAGGGGGTGTGCATGGCTACACCTTC. Translating it yields CASTGTGGVHGYTF.

V is TRBV6-5 and J is TRBJ2-1; perhaps TRBD1 as D (6 bases). With 8 bases removed from V and 9 bases from J, the gap between germline ends came to 23 bases. This CDR3 region has 15 residues. The germline gives CDR1 MNHEY, CDR2 SVGAGI. This chain's CDR3 is CASYTTGTPIREQFF. CDR3 nucleotide sequence: TGTGCCAGCTATACCACAGGGACCCCAATCCGTGAGCAGTTCTTC.

This clone was found once. The genes are TRBV19 and TRBJ2-1; 7 bases fit TRBD2. V was pared by 5 bases and J by 8 bases, with 12 bases of the junction left unmatched. CDR1 is LNHDA, CDR2 SQIVND, per germline (reference sequence). CDR3 length equals 15 residues. Written as DNA, the CDR3 is TGTGCCAGTAGTCCCGGGACTAAGGGCAGGGATGAGCAGTTCTTC. Translated: CASSPGTKGRDEQFF.

The chain uses TRBV6-5 and TRBJ1-5; D remains unclear. The V end was cut by 6 bases, the J end by 7 bases, with 19 bases between. The CDR3 runs 15 residues. The germline V gene has CDR1 MNHEY and CDR2 SVGAGI. CDR3 amino acids: CASRSVDGGEQPQHF. Here the CDR3 DNA reads TGTGCCAGCAGGAGCGTGGATGGCGGGGAGCAGCCCCAGCATTTT.

Only a few counts were recorded for this clone. The chain has TRBV4-3 and TRBJ2-3, with 7 positions matching TRBD2. CDR3 length: 17 amino acids. CDR1 is LGHNA, CDR2 YSLEER, per germline. With 2 bases clipped from V and 1 base from J, the junction kept 9 bases outside the gene matches. The CDR3 loop reads CASSQTQRESRTDTQYF. In nucleotides, the CDR3 is TGCGCCAGCAGCCAAACGCAGCGGGAATCCCGCACAGATACGCAGTATTTT.

The V gene is TRBV7-2, the J gene TRBJ2-5; D unclear. Deletions cut 4 bases from V and 4 bases from J, with 16 bases between. CDR1 is SGHTA, CDR2 FQGNSA, per germline. The CDR3 is 15 amino acids. CDR3 sequence: CASSSQTARAETQYF. The CDR3 coding sequence is TGTGCCAGCAGCTCACAGACCGCGCGAGCAGAGACCCAGTACTTC.

Note on this clone: Other DNA sequences in this sample translate to the same CDR3. V and J are TRBV5-4 and TRBJ1-1, with TRBD1 identical over 7 bases. In germline, CDR1 is SGHNT, CDR2 YYREEE (reference sequence). Unmatched junction bases numbered 2, after V lost 4 bases and J lost 2 bases. This CDR3 is built from 13 residues. The DNA for the CDR3 is TGTGCCAGCAGCCGACAGGGTAACACTGAAGCTTTCTTT. Its translation: CASSRQGNTEAFF.

The chain uses TRBV6-2 or TRBV6-3 and TRBJ2-6, with D perhaps matching TRBD2 (6 bases). The V and J ends lost 0 bases and 1 base respectively, with 10 bases between them. In germline, CDR1 is MNHEY, CDR2 SVGEGT. The CDR3 has 17 residues. The CDR3: CASSYSGRRSGANVLTF. The CDR3 bases are TGTGCCAGCAGTTACTCTGGGAGGAGGTCTGGGGCCAACGTCCTGACTTTC.